Listed here is a single T cell receptor (beta chain). Its specificity is not known. Researchers tagged individual cDNA molecules with unique molecular identifiers. TCRdb itself ran the 5' RACE reads through MiXCR, one entry per CDR3 protein. The sample yields 80,000 to 95,000 distinct CDR3 sequences, 14% seen once. This entry comes from a study of early T cells in non-severe SARS-CoV-2 infection. Study-level information: From unsorted whole blood, bulk RNA was sequenced, and the chains remained unpaired. Study conclusions and caveats: Anti-spike CD8 responses were favored in VDJdb matching, and private and CD4 specificities were missed.

The CDR3 is 16 residues long. Germline CDR1 reads SGDLS; CDR2 reads YYNGEE. Trimming removed 0 bases at V and 3 bases at J, with 14 bases between. This chain links TRBV9 with TRBJ2-3; weak D call: TRBD1 (7 bases). Input material: whole blood. This TCR came from an adult who was a healthcare worker with PCR-confirmed SARS-CoV-2 infection or an uninfected control (not recorded which). The CDR3 reads CASSVGVTGRTDTQYF. CDR3 DNA sequence: TGTGCCAGCAGCGTAGGGGTGACAGGGAGGACAGATACGCAGTATTTT.